Listed below are T cell receptor beta chains from one sample, sequenced in a study of T cells in Graves' hyperthyroidism and ophthalmopathy. TCRdb reprocessed the multiplex PCR reads with MiXCR, giving one entry per CDR3 protein. Of about 740,000 distinct CDR3 sequences listed, around 15% are singletons. The sample taken for sequencing was blood. All receptors come from a woman aged 18-29 years with Graves' hyperthyroidism. Both conserved end residues are part of each CDR3. The D gene is left open where the match is weak. A clone size is listed for some rows: how often the clone was seen (once, few, many), or a class if it is expanded.

cdr3_nt cdr3_aa cdr3_length d_call v_call clone_size j_call
TGTGCCAGACTGACAGGGGGCCATCAGCCCCAGCATTTT CARLTGGHQPQHF 13 TRBD1 TRBV19 few TRBJ1-5
TGCAGTGCGAAGCGAGCCTACGAGCAGTACTTC CSAKRAYEQYF 11 . TRBV20-1 many TRBJ2-7
TGTGCCAGCTCACTAGCAGGACTAGCGGGAGTATCCTACAATGAGCAGTTCTTC CASSLAGLAGVSYNEQFF 18 TRBD2 TRBV18 . TRBJ2-1
TGCAGTGCTAGAGAGGGACTAGTTCTCCCCGGGGAGCTGTTTTTT CSAREGLVLPGELFF 15 TRBD2 TRBV20-1 . TRBJ2-2
TGCAGTGCTAGAGGAGTAGCGGGAGCCTTCCGTGAGCAGTACTTC CSARGVAGAFREQYF 15 TRBD2 TRBV20-1 . TRBJ2-7
TGCAGTGCTAGAGATCTGAGAAGACAGGGGGGACTGGTGGCCGAAGCTTTCTTT CSARDLRRQGGLVAEAFF 18 TRBD1 TRBV20-1 few TRBJ1-1
TGCGCCAGCAGCTTTGGACGTTATAAGGGCCTAGCGGACAATGAGCAGTTCTTC CASSFGRYKGLADNEQFF 18 TRBD2 TRBV4-1 few TRBJ2-1
TGCAGTGCTAGACCCTTTGGTACTAGCGGGGTCGCGAACACCGGGGAGCTGTTTTTT CSARPFGTSGVANTGELFF 19 TRBD2 TRBV20-1 . TRBJ2-2
TGTGCCAGCAGCAAAATCACAGATACGCAGTATTTT CASSKITDTQYF 12 . TRBV3-1 many TRBJ2-3
TGTGCCAGCAGTTCGGACTATTACAATGAGCAGTTCTTC CASSSDYYNEQFF 13 . TRBV28 . TRBJ2-1
TGTGCCAGCAGACGTACCGGGACGGTGGTGAATGAGCAGTTCTTC CASRRTGTVVNEQFF 15 . TRBV2 many TRBJ2-1
TGTGCCAGCAGGACAGTGCATGAAGCTTTCTTT CASRTVHEAFF 11 . TRBV27 few TRBJ1-1
TGTGCCAGCAGCTTAGGTCTAGCCAAAAACATTCAGTACTTC CASSLGLAKNIQYF 14 . TRBV7-2 many TRBJ2-4
TGTGCCAGCGGCCGAGCAGGGGGCTTTCTCGAAAAACTGTTTTTT CASGRAGGFLEKLFF 15 TRBD1 TRBV27 few TRBJ1-4
TGCAGCGTTGGACGCTACCGGGACCCAGAACACAATGAGCAGTTCTTC CSVGRYRDPEHNEQFF 16 . TRBV29-1 . TRBJ2-1
TGTGCCAGCAGTAGGGATCGTGGGGCCAACGTCCTGACTTTC CASSRDRGANVLTF 14 . TRBV6-2/TRBV6-3 few TRBJ2-6
TGCGCCAGCAGCCAAAAGTATACACCGGGACTAGATCCCTACGAGCAGTTCTTC CASSQKYTPGLDPYEQFF 18 TRBD2 TRBV4-3 once TRBJ2-1
TGTGCCAGCAGTTACTCTCCAGGGGGGTACGAGCAGTACTTC CASSYSPGGYEQYF 14 . TRBV6-6 few TRBJ2-7
TGTGCCAGCAGTCAGAGGGGCGGGGGTCCTAATGAAAAACTGTTTTTT CASSQRGGGPNEKLFF 16 . TRBV28 . TRBJ1-4
TGCAGTGCTGCTGGGACTAGCGGGACCCAAACAGATACGCAGTATTTT CSAAGTSGTQTDTQYF 16 TRBD2 TRBV20-1 many TRBJ2-3
TGTGCCAGCATGGTCAGGGGGAGGGATGAGCAGTTCTTC CASMVRGRDEQFF 13 . TRBV13 many TRBJ2-1
TGTGCCAGCAGCCGGATGGGACCCTCCTACGAGCAGTACTTC CASSRMGPSYEQYF 14 . TRBV7-9 many TRBJ2-7
TGCAGTGCTAGCAGGGACAACAATGAGCAGTTCTTC CSASRDNNEQFF 12 . TRBV20-1 many TRBJ2-1
TGCAGTGCCGAAACGGAATCTAACTATGGCTACACCTTC CSAETESNYGYTF 13 . TRBV20-1 . TRBJ1-2
TGTGCCAGCAGCTTGGCACGGTCATTCGCTGAAGCTTTCTTT CASSLARSFAEAFF 14 . TRBV5-4 . TRBJ1-1
TGTGCCTGGAGTCGGGACAGGACTAACGGCTACACCTTC CAWSRDRTNGYTF 13 TRBD1 TRBV30 many TRBJ1-2
TGTGCCAGCAGTTCGGACAGGTCCTGGGGTGGCACCCTCCACTTT CASSSDRSWGGTLHF 15 TRBD1 TRBV6-1 many TRBJ1-6
TGTGCCAGCAGCCCCTCGGGACTAGCGGGAGGTGGGAATGAGCAGTTCTTC CASSPSGLAGGGNEQFF 17 TRBD2 TRBV7-3 many TRBJ2-1
TGTGCCAGCACCCATAAGAACACTGAAGCTTTCTTT CASTHKNTEAFF 12 . TRBV6-2/TRBV6-3 many TRBJ1-1
TGTGCCAGCAGTTTTGTTTCAGGACTAAACACCGGGGAGCTGTTTTTT CASSFVSGLNTGELFF 16 . TRBV28 many TRBJ2-2
TGTGCCAGCAGCTTGGGACTTGACGGCGAGACCCAGTACTTC CASSLGLDGETQYF 14 . TRBV5-4 many TRBJ2-5
TGTGCCAGCAGCCGGGGACAGGGCGGTGGCTACACCTTC CASSRGQGGGYTF 13 TRBD1 TRBV7-9 few TRBJ1-2
TGCGCCAGCAGCCCGGAATCAAGGGCCATAGGGGCGAAGGAAAACAATGAGCAGTTCTTC CASSPESRAIGAKENNEQFF 20 . TRBV4-1 few TRBJ2-1
TGTGCCAGCAGACGCGGGACAGGGGCCCATCAGCCCCAGCATTTT CASRRGTGAHQPQHF 15 TRBD1 TRBV6-1 . TRBJ1-5
TGCGCCAGCAGCGTACAGGAAAACTACGAGCAGTACTTC CASSVQENYEQYF 13 . TRBV5-1 many TRBJ2-7
TGTGCCATCAGTGACACCGCCGGGGCCCGCTACGAGCAGTACTTC CAISDTAGARYEQYF 15 . TRBV10-3 few TRBJ2-7
TGCAGTGCTAGGACCCTAGCGGGAGGGGTATTATTCTTC CSARTLAGGVLFF 13 TRBD2 TRBV20-1 . TRBJ2-1
TGTGCCAGCAGAGAACCCAGACCTACCGTTTCTAACTATGGCTACACCTTC CASREPRPTVSNYGYTF 17 . TRBV6-2/TRBV6-3 few TRBJ1-2
TGTGCCAGCAGCCATCTTCTGGCGGGAGGAAGCTCCTACAATGAGCAGTTCTTC CASSHLLAGGSSYNEQFF 18 TRBD2 TRBV3-1 few TRBJ2-1
TGTGCCTGGAGTGCACTCGGGACAGGGCCCTACGAGCAGTACTTC CAWSALGTGPYEQYF 15 TRBD1 TRBV30 few TRBJ2-7
TGTGCCAGCAGCCACACGGCGGCAGGAGCGGTCTATGGCTACACCTTC CASSHTAAGAVYGYTF 16 . TRBV11-1 many TRBJ1-2
TGTGCCAGCAGCTCCTCGGGTACAGATACGCAGTATTTT CASSSSGTDTQYF 13 . TRBV7-3 many TRBJ2-3